This entry features one T cell receptor (beta chain) sequence. This sample was taken from a study of control samples from healthy donors and cancer patients. V lost 6 bases to trimming and J lost 6 bases, with 14 bases between them. This CDR3 is built from 14 residues. Germline loops: CDR1 WNHNN, CDR2 SYGVQD (reference sequence). Clones were sequenced by immunoSEQ multiplex PCR, and TCRdb holds only the in-frame ones, with some missing. The data contain around 95,000 clones, less than 90% of them singletons. This TCR was sampled from a woman in her forties or fifties in good health. The sequencing input was blood. The V and J genes are TRBV10-1 and TRBJ2-2, with D perhaps matching TRBD1 (5 bases). Here the CDR3 reads CASSPGYGAGELFF. In nucleotides, the CDR3 is TGCGCCAGCAGCCCAGGGTATGGGGCCGGGGAGCTGTTTTTT.